Sequencing of this T cell receptor (beta chain) was carried out in a study of blood T cell repertoires in COVID-19. Study as a whole: Sources were T cells, B-cell-depleted T cells, or PBMCs; the material itself was cDNA or gDNA.

Losses at the gene ends were 9 bases for V and 5 bases for J; bases not matched to a gene: 7. Germline V gene lookup returns CDR1 ENHRY and CDR2 SYGVKD. The CDR3 has 15 residues. This clone was observed once. TCRdb keeps only in-frame clones here, not all; method: immunoSEQ multiplex PCR. Of 200,000 to 250,000 clones listed, around four fifths were seen once; the top ten hold 2% to 3%. Sequenced input: peripheral blood. The chain links TRBV10-3 to TRBJ1-6; 10 bases match TRBD1. The source of this sequence is a woman aged 70 to 79 with active or convalescent COVID-19. The CDR3 protein is CAIKSGTGDNSPLHF. The CDR3 DNA is TGTGCCATAAAATCCGGGACAGGGGATAATTCACCCCTCCACTTT.